Detailed here is one TCR beta chain. The CDR3 is 16 residues long. V shed 0 bases and J shed 5 bases, with 14 bases lying between them. Per germline, CDR1 SGHRS and CDR2 YFSETQ. This sample was taken from a study of blood T cell repertoires in COVID-19. Study context: COVID-19 samples from acute and convalescent phases originated in the United States, Italy and Spain. PBMCs, B-cell-depleted T cells, or T cells provided the cDNA or gDNA that made up the material.

Sequencing was performed with immunoSEQ multiplex PCR; in TCRdb, only in-frame clones are kept and a portion is missing. The data show about 100,000 clones, over 60% seen once. The receptor was isolated from a man in his 70s with acute or convalescent COVID-19. This chain joins TRBV5-1 and TRBJ1-4; D possibly corresponds to TRBD1 (5 bases). Sample: peripheral blood. DNA of the CDR3: TGCGCCAGCAGCTTGGTTCAGGGCGGTGGGAATGAAAAACTGTTTTTT. It yields the protein CASSLVQGGGNEKLFF.